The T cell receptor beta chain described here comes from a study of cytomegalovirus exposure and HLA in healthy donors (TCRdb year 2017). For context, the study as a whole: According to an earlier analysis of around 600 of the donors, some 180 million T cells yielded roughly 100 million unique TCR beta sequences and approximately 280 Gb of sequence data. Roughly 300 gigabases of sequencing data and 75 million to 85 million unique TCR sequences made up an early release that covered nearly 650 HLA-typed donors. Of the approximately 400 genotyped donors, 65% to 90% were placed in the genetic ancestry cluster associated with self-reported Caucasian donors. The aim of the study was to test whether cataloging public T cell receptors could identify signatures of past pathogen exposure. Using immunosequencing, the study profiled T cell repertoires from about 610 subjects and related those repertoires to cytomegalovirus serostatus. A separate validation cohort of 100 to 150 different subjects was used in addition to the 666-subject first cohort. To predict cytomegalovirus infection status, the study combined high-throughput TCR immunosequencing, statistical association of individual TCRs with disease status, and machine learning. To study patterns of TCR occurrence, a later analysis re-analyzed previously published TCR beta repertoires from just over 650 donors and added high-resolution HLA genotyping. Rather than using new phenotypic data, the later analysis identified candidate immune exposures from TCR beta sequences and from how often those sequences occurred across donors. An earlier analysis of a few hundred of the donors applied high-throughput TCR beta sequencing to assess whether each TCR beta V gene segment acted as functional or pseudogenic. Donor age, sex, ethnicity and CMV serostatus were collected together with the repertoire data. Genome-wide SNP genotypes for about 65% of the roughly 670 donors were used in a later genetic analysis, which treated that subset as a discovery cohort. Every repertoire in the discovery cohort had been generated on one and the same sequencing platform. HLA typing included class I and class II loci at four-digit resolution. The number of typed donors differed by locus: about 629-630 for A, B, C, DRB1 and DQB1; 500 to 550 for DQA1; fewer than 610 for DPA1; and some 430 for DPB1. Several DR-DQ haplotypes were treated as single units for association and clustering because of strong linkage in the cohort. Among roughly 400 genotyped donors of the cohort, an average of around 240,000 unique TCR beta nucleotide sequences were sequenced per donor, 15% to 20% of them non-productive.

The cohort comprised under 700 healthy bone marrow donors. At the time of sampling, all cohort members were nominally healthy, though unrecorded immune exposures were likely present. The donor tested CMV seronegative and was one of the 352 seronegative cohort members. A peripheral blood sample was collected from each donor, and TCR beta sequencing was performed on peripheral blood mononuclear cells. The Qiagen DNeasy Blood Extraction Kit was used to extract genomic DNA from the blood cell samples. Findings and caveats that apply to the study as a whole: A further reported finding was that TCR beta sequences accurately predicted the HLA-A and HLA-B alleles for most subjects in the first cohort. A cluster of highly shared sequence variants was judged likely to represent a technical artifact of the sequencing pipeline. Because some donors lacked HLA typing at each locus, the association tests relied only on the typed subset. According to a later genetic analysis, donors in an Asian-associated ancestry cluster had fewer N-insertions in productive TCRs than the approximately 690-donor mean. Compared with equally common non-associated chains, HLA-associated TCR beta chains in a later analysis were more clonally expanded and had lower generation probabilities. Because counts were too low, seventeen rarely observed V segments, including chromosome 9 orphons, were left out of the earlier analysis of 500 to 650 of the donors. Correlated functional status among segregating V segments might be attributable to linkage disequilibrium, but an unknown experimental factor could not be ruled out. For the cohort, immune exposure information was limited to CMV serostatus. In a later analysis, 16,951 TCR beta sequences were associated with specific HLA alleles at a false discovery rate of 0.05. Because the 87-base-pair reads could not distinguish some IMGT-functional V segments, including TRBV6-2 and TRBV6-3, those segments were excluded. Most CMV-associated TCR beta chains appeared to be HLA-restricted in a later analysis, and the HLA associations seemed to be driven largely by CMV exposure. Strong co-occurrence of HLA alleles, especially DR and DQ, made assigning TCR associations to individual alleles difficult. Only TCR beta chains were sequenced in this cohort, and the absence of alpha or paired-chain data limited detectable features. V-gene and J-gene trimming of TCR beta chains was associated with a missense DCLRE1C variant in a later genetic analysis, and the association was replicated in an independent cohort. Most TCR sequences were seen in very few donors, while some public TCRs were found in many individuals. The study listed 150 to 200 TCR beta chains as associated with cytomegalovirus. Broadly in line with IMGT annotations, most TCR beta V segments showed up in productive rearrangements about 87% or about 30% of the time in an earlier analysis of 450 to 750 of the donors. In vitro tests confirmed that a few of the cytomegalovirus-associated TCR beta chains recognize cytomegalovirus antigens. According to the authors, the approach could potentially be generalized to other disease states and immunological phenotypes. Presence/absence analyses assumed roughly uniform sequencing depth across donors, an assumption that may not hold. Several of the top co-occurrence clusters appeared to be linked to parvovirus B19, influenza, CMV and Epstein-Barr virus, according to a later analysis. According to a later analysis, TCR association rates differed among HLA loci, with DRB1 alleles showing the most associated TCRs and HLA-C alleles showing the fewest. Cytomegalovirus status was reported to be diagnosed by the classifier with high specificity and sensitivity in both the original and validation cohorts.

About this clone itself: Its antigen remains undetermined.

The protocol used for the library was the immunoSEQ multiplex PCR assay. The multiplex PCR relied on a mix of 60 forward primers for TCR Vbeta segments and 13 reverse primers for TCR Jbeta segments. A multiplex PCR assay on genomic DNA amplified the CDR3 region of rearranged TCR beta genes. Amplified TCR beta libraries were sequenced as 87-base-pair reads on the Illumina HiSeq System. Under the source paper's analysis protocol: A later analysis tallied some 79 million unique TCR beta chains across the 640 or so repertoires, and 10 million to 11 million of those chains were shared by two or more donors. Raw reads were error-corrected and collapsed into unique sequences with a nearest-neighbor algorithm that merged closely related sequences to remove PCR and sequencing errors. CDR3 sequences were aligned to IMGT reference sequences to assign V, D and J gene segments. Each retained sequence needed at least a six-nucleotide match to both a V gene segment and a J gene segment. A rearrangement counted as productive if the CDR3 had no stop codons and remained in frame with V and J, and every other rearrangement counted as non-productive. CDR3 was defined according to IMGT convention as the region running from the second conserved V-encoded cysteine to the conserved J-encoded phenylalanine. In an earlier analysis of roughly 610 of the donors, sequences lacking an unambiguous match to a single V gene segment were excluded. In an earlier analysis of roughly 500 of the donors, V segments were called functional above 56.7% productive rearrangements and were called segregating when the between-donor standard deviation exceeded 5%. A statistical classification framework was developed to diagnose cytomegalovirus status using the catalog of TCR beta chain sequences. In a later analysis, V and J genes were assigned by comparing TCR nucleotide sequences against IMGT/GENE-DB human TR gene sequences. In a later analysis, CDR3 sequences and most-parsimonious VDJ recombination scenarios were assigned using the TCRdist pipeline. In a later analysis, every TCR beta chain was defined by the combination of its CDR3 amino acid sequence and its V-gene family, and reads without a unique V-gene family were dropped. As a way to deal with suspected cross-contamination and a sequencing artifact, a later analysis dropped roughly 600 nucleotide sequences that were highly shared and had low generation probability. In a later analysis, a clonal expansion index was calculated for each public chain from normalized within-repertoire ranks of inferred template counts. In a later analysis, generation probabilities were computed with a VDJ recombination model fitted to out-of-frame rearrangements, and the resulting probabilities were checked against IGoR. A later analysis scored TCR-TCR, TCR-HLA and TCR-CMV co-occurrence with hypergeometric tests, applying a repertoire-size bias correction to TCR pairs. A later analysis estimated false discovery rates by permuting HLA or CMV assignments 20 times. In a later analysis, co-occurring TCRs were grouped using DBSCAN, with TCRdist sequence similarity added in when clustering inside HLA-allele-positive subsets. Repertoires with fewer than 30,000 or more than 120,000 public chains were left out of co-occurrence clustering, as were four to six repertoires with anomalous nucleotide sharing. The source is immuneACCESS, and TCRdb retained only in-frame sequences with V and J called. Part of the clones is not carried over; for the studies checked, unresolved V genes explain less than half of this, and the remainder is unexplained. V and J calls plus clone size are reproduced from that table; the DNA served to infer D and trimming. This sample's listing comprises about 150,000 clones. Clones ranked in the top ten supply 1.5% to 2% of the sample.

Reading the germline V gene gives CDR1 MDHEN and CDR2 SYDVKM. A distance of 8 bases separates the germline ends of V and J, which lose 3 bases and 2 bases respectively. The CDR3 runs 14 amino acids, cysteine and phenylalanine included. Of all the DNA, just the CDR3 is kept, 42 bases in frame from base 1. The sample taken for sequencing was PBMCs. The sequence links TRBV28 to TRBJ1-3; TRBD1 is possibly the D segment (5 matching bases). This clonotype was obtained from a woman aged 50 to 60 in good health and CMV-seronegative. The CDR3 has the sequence CASSFRQTGNTIYF. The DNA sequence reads TGTGCCAGCAGTTTCCGACAGACTGGAAACACCATATATTTT.